This entry lists 17 T cell receptor beta chains sequenced from one sample in a study of T cell responses to AZD1222 COVID-19 vaccine. Profiling relied on immunoSEQ multiplex PCR, and the TCRdb table lists in-frame clones only, not all of them. The sample lists roughly 140,000 clones, 88% seen once, with roughly 3.8% in the top ten. Sample: peripheral blood, taken on day 0 of AZD1222 vaccination. The origin of the receptors is an adult in good health.

The chain carries TRBV7-2 and TRBJ1-5; the match to TRBD1 covers 7 bases. This CDR3 region has 15 residues. The ends lost 5 bases at V and 4 bases at J; junction bases unmatched: 8. The germline gives CDR1 SGHTA, CDR2 FQGNSA. Here the CDR3 DNA reads TGTGCCAGCAGCCCCCGGGACAGCCTTAATCAGCCCCAGCATTTT. It encodes CASSPRDSLNQPQHF. Together with reference TRBV7-2 and TRBJ1-5, the CDR3 gives the full variable domain: GAGVSQSPSNKVTEKGKDVELRCDPISGHTALYWYRQSLGQGLEFLIYFQGNSAPDKSGLPSDRFSAERTGGSVSTLTIQRTQQEDSAVYLCASSPRDSLNQPQHFGDGTRLSIL.

This clone was recorded a few times. V gene TRBV6-2 or TRBV6-3 combines with J gene TRBJ1-6; 11 positions agree with TRBD1. The ends lost 4 bases at V and 7 bases at J; junction bases unmatched: 9. From germline, CDR1 is MNHEY and CDR2 SVGEGT. There are 17 residues in the CDR3. The CDR3 bases are TGTGCCAGCAGTTCAAATTCCGGGACAGGGGGAAATTCACCCCTCCACTTT. Residues: CASSSNSGTGGNSPLHF.

The chain links TRBV3-1 (or the pseudogene TRBV3-2) to TRBJ1-2, with unresolved D. Trimming cost V 2 bases and J 7 bases, with 8 bases left between them. Germline CDR1 is LGHDT and CDR2 is YNNKEL (reference sequence). The CDR3 spans 12 residues. The CDR3 loop reads CASSQRGGGYTF. DNA for the CDR3: TGTGCCAGCAGCCAACGGGGTGGTGGCTACACCTTC.

This chain connects TRBV5-1 to TRBJ2-2; 9 bases fit TRBD1. V shed 7 bases, J shed 4 bases, and the junction held 5 bases outside the gene matches. The CDR3 sequence is 14 residues long. The germline CDR1 and CDR2 sequences are SGHRS and YFSETQ. CDR3 coding DNA: TGCGCCAGCGGACAGGGGATGGGCACCGGGGAGCTGTTTTTT. Its translation: CASGQGMGTGELFF.

The chain joins TRBV5-1 to TRBJ1-1; D is uncertain. The CDR3 sequence is 14 residues long. V lost 0 bases and J 2 bases, leaving 8 bases between the germline ends. CDR1 SGHRS and CDR2 YFSETQ come from the germline V gene. DNA of the CDR3: TGCGCCAGCAGCTTGGCGGCCCATAACACTGAAGCTTTCTTT. Translation gives CASSLAAHNTEAFF.

The V gene is TRBV5-4, the J gene TRBJ2-7, with 14 positions matching TRBD2. Germline loops: CDR1 SGHNT, CDR2 YYREEE (reference sequence). CDR3 length: 15 residues. The trim removed 3 bases at V and 7 bases at J, leaving 6 bases unmatched. CDR3 region: CASSSGLAGVGEQYF. CDR3 DNA: TGTGCCAGCAGCTCGGGACTAGCGGGAGTGGGGGAGCAGTACTTC.

This clone was seen ten or more times. J is TRBJ1-1 and V is TRBV23-1; 12 bases line up with TRBD1. TRBV23-1 is an ORF, with its function uncertain. This CDR3 region has 22 residues. V trimming: 6 bases; J trimming: 0 bases; junction bases outside the gene matches: 23. CDR3 region: CASRAPGDRGRNTRFMNTEAFF. The CDR3 DNA reads TGCGCCAGCAGGGCTCCCGGGGACAGGGGGCGGAACACCAGATTTATGAACACTGAAGCTTTCTTT.

This chain joins TRBV7-8 and TRBJ2-4, with D possibly being TRBD2 (6 bases). V gave up 1 base and J gave up 4 bases, with 8 bases separating them. CDR3 length equals 14 residues. Germline V gives CDR1 SGHVS, CDR2 FQNEAQ. The CDR3 loop is CASSLVAGKNIQYF. The CDR3 nucleotides are TGTGCCAGCAGCTTAGTGGCGGGAAAAAACATTCAGTACTTC.

A single count supports this clone. One end of the junction does not line up with germline, which may come from a read error. This sequence joins TRBV2 and TRBJ1-1; no firm D call. CDR3 length equals 11 residues. Germline CDR1 is SNHLY and CDR2 is FYNNEI. The CDR3 is CASIEQIEAFF. Written as DNA, the CDR3 is TGTGCCAGCATTGAACAGATTGAAGCTTTCTTT.

The V call is TRBV25-1, the J call TRBJ2-7; 7 bases are a match to TRBD2. Losses at the gene ends were 3 bases for V and 5 bases for J; bases not matched to a gene: 10. The CDR3 loop spans 15 amino acids. The germline V gene encodes CDR1 MGHDK and CDR2 SYGVNS. Here the CDR3 reads CASSDTREVFHEQYF. The CDR3 DNA is TGTGCCAGCAGTGACACACGGGAGGTCTTCCACGAGCAGTACTTC.

The chain recombines TRBV28 with TRBJ2-1, with TRBD2 matching 8 bases. CDR1 MDHEN and CDR2 SYDVKM come from the germline V gene. V lost 5 bases, J lost 1 base, and 4 bases stayed unmatched. The CDR3 extends over 15 amino acids. Written as DNA, the CDR3 is TGTGCCAGCAGTACCCCTAGCGGGTCCTACAATGAGCAGTTCTTC. It codes for CASSTPSGSYNEQFF.

The rearrangement joins TRBV18 to TRBJ1-1, with no clear D. The V end lost 3 bases, the J end lost 1 base, and 9 bases lay between the germline ends. The CDR3 spans 14 residues. Germline V gives CDR1 KGHSH, CDR2 LQKENI. The CDR3 DNA reads TGTGCCAGCTCACCGGGGTCGGCGAACACTGAAGCTTTCTTT. This sequence encodes CASSPGSANTEAFF. The full variable domain, rest sourced from reference TRBV18 and TRBJ1-1, is NAGVMQNPRHLVRRRGQEARLRCSPMKGHSHVYWYRQLPEEGLKFMVYLQKENIIDESGMPKERFSAEFPKEGPSILRIQQVVRGDSAAYFCASSPGSANTEAFFGQGTRLTVV.

The chain uses TRBV4-3 and TRBJ2-5; 8 bases are a match to TRBD1. CDR1 and CDR2 from the germline V gene are LGHNA and YSLEER. J gave up 1 base and V 0 bases, and 4 bases lay outside the gene matches. The length of the CDR3 is 16 residues. CDR3 protein: CASSQDLTGAQETQYF. The CDR3 DNA follows: TGCGCCAGCAGCCAAGATCTGACAGGGGCCCAAGAGACCCAGTACTTC.

The chain joins TRBV7-9 to TRBJ2-1; TRBD1 agrees at 10 bases. CDR1 SEHNR and CDR2 FQNEAQ come from the germline V gene (reference sequence). The CDR3 has 17 amino acids. V was clipped by 3 bases and J by 6 bases; unmatched bases: 11. The CDR3 DNA follows: TGTGCCAGCAGCTTTGGACAGGGGGGCTTACTCGGCAATGAGCAGTTCTTC. Residues: CASSFGQGGLLGNEQFF.

The chain links TRBV2 to TRBJ2-1; 11 nucleotides line up with TRBD1. The CDR3 sequence is 13 residues long. V gave up 9 bases and J gave up 7 bases; unmatched junction bases: 5. CDR1 SNHLY and CDR2 FYNNEI come from the germline V gene. CDR3 coding DNA: TGTGCCAGAAACCGGGACAGGGGGAATGAGCAGTTCTTC. Encoded protein: CARNRDRGNEQFF.

V and J are TRBV7-9 and TRBJ2-1; D perhaps matches TRBD1 (6 bases). The germline V and J ends were trimmed by 3 bases and 15 bases, with 15 bases remaining between them. Germline CDR1 and CDR2: SEHNR and FQNEAQ (reference sequence). This CDR3 has 12 amino acids. This chain's CDR3 is CASSFRQAVRFF. CDR3 bases: TGTGCCAGCAGCTTCCGACAGGCGGTTCGGTTCTTC.

The chain employs TRBV28 and TRBJ2-7; D unclear. Per germline, CDR1 MDHEN and CDR2 SYDVKM. The CDR3 length is 12 residues. V shed 6 bases and J shed 5 bases, with 11 bases lying between them. The CDR3 protein is CASSTRPHEQYF. CDR3 in DNA: TGTGCCAGCAGCACCCGTCCCCACGAGCAGTACTTC.